The T cell receptor beta chain under discussion was sequenced for a study of identical twins. Study observations and caveats: The models systematically underestimated how much out-of-frame TCR alpha was shared in monozygotic twins. A lower insertion count was a feature of abundant cord blood beta clonotypes, with no such feature in memory repertoires.

From the 5' RACE reads, TCRdb called clonotypes with MiXCR, one entry per CDR3 protein. The data contain about 190,000 distinct CDR3 sequences, around 15% of them singletons. On this clonotype itself: Its cognate antigen is unknown.

The data also belong to a second study, concerning T cells expressing NK-cell markers.

The sequenced sample was CD8+ T cells sorted from blood. This receptor was obtained from a woman between 18 and 29 years old in good health.

Here the CDR3 reads CASSYLGHEQYF. As DNA, the CDR3 is TGTGCCAGCAGTTACCTTGGACACGAGCAGTACTTC. The J gene is TRBJ2-7, the V gene TRBV6-2 or TRBV6-3; no reliable D call. Trimming stripped 2 bases from V and 5 bases from J, with 7 bases between. The germline CDR1 and CDR2 sequences are MNHEY and SVGEGT. The CDR3 is made up of 12 amino acids.